This is a list of T cell receptor beta chains from one sample in a study of cytomegalovirus exposure and HLA in healthy donors. Only in-frame clones appear in the TCRdb table, and some are missing; sequencing was by immunoSEQ multiplex PCR. Reported are roughly 110,000 clones; the ten largest clones contain approximately 6.2%. The sequencing input was PBMCs. All receptors derive from a man aged 35-49 years in good health and CMV-seropositive. The CDR3 runs from the conserved cysteine through the conserved F or W. Fields, in order: CDR3 length, D gene, J gene, V gene, CDR3 protein, CDR3 DNA. A D gene is named only where the DNA matches it firmly.

12,.,TRBJ2-3,TRBV13,CASSLGADTQYF,TGTGCCAGCAGCTTAGGCGCAGATACGCAGTATTTT
16,TRBD2,TRBJ2-1,TRBV28,CASSSISSGRRSEQFF,TGTGCCAGCAGTTCGATTTCTAGCGGGAGGAGGAGTGAGCAGTTCTTC
16,.,TRBJ1-5,TRBV4-2,CASSQEPAGVDQPQHF,TGTGCCAGCAGCCAAGAACCTGCAGGGGTCGATCAGCCCCAGCATTTT
16,TRBD1,TRBJ1-1,TRBV28,CASSLFQGTGFSEAFF,TGTGCCAGCAGCCTATTCCAAGGGACAGGGTTCTCTGAAGCTTTCTTT
15,.,TRBJ2-7,TRBV19,CASSLRSTLSYEQYF,TGTGCCAGTAGTCTAAGATCGACACTCTCCTACGAGCAGTACTTC
18,TRBD2,TRBJ2-1,TRBV7-9,CASSLSPGLADSYNEQFF,TGTGCCAGCAGCTTATCCCCGGGACTAGCGGACTCCTACAATGAGCAGTTCTTC
14,.,TRBJ2-5,TRBV5-6,CASSPGLRSETQYF,TGTGCCAGCAGCCCCGGTTTACGATCGGAGACCCAGTACTTC
14,TRBD1,TRBJ2-1,TRBV29-1,CSVHETGGRNEQFF,TGCAGCGTTCACGAGACAGGGGGCAGGAATGAGCAGTTCTTC
15,TRBD2,TRBJ2-3,TRBV13,CASSPTTSAPDTQYF,TGTGCCAGCAGCCCGACGACTAGCGCTCCAGATACGCAGTATTTT
11,TRBD2,TRBJ2-1,TRBV30,CASGVGGIQFF,TGTGCCTCCGGAGTGGGGGGGATCCAGTTCTTC
14,TRBD2,TRBJ2-2,TRBV15,CAAETSESLGELFF,TGTGCCGCAGAGACTAGCGAGTCTCTCGGGGAGCTGTTTTTT
16,TRBD2,TRBJ2-7,TRBV28,CASSPRTSGSPYEQYF,TGTGCCAGCAGTCCCAGGACTAGCGGGAGCCCTTACGAGCAGTACTTC
15,TRBD2,TRBJ2-7,TRBV6-5,CASSSRLAGAREQYF,TGTGCCAGCAGTTCTAGACTAGCGGGAGCTAGAGAGCAGTACTTC
16,.,TRBJ2-6,TRBV11-2,CASSLLGATGANVLTF,TGTGCCAGCAGCTTATTGGGGGCGACTGGGGCCAACGTCCTGACTTTC